The rows below give T cell receptor beta chains drawn from one sample of a study of blood T cell repertoires in COVID-19. Profiling relied on immunoSEQ multiplex PCR, and the TCRdb table lists in-frame clones only, not all of them. The sample records over 300,000 clones, around 88% being singletons. The sample consisted of peripheral blood. Receptors were obtained from a woman aged 50 to 60 with acute or convalescent COVID-19. CDR3s include the opening cysteine and the closing phenylalanine or tryptophan. Fields, in order: clone size, V gene, J gene, D gene, CDR3 DNA, CDR3 protein. A D gene is named only where the DNA matches it firmly. A row's size may be missing; if present it is once, few, many or a size class.

>NA|TRBV30|TRBJ2-7|NA
TGTGCCTGGAGGGACTACTCCTACGAGCAGTACTTC
CAWRDYSYEQYF
>NA|TRBV18|TRBJ2-2|NA
TGTGCCAGCTCACCACGGAGACTTGAGCTGTTTTTT
CASSPRRLELFF
>NA|TRBV7-9|TRBJ2-7|TRBD2
TGTGCCAGCAGCTTAGGGGGGACTACCAGGAGCTCCTACGAGCAGTACTTC
CASSLGGTTRSSYEQYF
>NA|TRBV7-2|TRBJ1-2|TRBD1
TGTGCCAGCAGCTCGGGACAGAACTATGGCTACACCTTC
CASSSGQNYGYTF
>once|TRBV3-1/TRBV3-2|TRBJ1-1|TRBD1
TGTGCCAGCAGCCAGGCAGGGGGCACTGAAGCTTTCTTT
CASSQAGGTEAFF
>NA|TRBV9|TRBJ2-7|TRBD1
TGTGCCAGCAGCGTAGCCCCGGGACAGAGCTACGAGCAGTACTTC
CASSVAPGQSYEQYF
>NA|TRBV11-2|TRBJ1-6|NA
TGTGCCAGCAGCTCCAGGGGAGTTAGGTCACCCCTCCACTTT
CASSSRGVRSPLHF
>NA|TRBV4-2|TRBJ2-7|NA
TGTGCCAGCAGTCGAGACAGCGCGAGCTCCTACGAGCAGTACTTC
CASSRDSASSYEQYF
>NA|TRBV5-6|TRBJ1-4|NA
TGTGCCAGCAGCTCCTTGCAGGGGTCGGCTGAAAAACTGTTTTTT
CASSSLQGSAEKLFF
>NA|TRBV28|TRBJ2-7|NA
TGTGCCAGCAGTCAGAAAATACAGATAACTTACGAGCAGTACTTC
CASSQKIQITYEQYF
>NA|TRBV5-1|TRBJ2-3|NA
TGCGCCAGCAGCTCGACCGGGACTTTCCCGGAGCAGTATTTT
CASSSTGTFPEQYF
>NA|TRBV9|TRBJ2-1|NA
TGTGCCAGCAGCGTAGAAGTAGGGAGGTACAATGAGCAGTTCTTC
CASSVEVGRYNEQFF
>once|TRBV28|TRBJ2-1|NA
TGTGCCAGCAGTCCTCTGAGAGGGAGTGCATACAATGAGCAGTTCTTC
CASSPLRGSAYNEQFF
>NA|TRBV27|TRBJ2-1|NA
TGTGCCAGCAGGCGCCTACATTCTAGCGCTGAGCAGTTCTTC
CASRRLHSSAEQFF
>few|TRBV29-1|TRBJ2-5|TRBD2
TGCAGCGTCTCCGGGAGGCCCCAAGAGACCCAGTACTTC
CSVSGRPQETQYF
>NA|TRBV2|TRBJ2-7|TRBD1
TGTGCCAGCACCTCAGACAGGGCGCACGAGCAGTACTTC
CASTSDRAHEQYF
>NA|TRBV16|TRBJ1-5|NA
TGTGCCAGCAGCCAATCTGCGCAGGGGCTTAATCAGCCCCAGCATTTT
CASSQSAQGLNQPQHF
>few|TRBV27|TRBJ2-7|TRBD2
TGTGCCAGCAGTTCTAGCGGGGTTAGCTCCTACGAGCAGTACTTC
CASSSSGVSSYEQYF
>NA|TRBV7-2|TRBJ1-2|TRBD1
TGTGCCAGCAGCTTACCCGGGACAGGGAGTGGCTACACCTTC
CASSLPGTGSGYTF
>NA|TRBV7-2|TRBJ2-1|TRBD2
TGTGCCAGCAGCTTAGGTAGCGGGACCTACAATGAGCAGTTCTTC
CASSLGSGTYNEQFF
>NA|TRBV6-2/TRBV6-3|TRBJ1-2|TRBD1
TGTGCCAGCAGCTCCATCAGACAGGGGAGGTGGTATGGCTACACCTTC
CASSSIRQGRWYGYTF
>NA|TRBV27|TRBJ2-3|NA
TGTGCCAGCAGTTTAACGGGGGAAAATACGCAGTATTTT
CASSLTGENTQYF
>once|TRBV7-9|TRBJ2-3|NA
TGTGCCAGCAGCTTATCCGAGACAGATACGCAGTATTTT
CASSLSETDTQYF
>NA|TRBV7-3|TRBJ1-1|NA
TGTGCCAGCAGCTTAACGACAAACACTGAAGCTTTCTTT
CASSLTTNTEAFF
>NA|TRBV19|TRBJ1-2|NA
TGTGCCAGTAGTATATTCCTACAGAATGGCTACACCTTC
CASSIFLQNGYTF
>NA|TRBV5-1|TRBJ2-1|TRBD1
TGCGCCAGCAGCTTAGGGACAGGGGTCAATGAGCAGTTCTTC
CASSLGTGVNEQFF
>NA|TRBV2|TRBJ1-2|NA
TGTGCCAGCAGTGAACAGGCAGTATATGGCTACACCTTC
CASSEQAVYGYTF
>NA|TRBV19|TRBJ2-7|TRBD1
TGTGCCAGTAGTATTGGCAGACCGGGACAGGCCTCCTACGAGCAGTACTTC
CASSIGRPGQASYEQYF
>NA|TRBV9|TRBJ2-2|TRBD1
TGTGCCAGCAGCGCTCCCGGGACAGGGTACACCGGGGAGCTGTTTTTT
CASSAPGTGYTGELFF
>NA|TRBV10-2|TRBJ2-3|TRBD2
TGCGCCAGCAGTGAGTCACCAGCGGGAGCCACAGATACGCAGTATTTT
CASSESPAGATDTQYF
>NA|TRBV5-1|TRBJ2-3|TRBD2
TGCGCCAGCAGCTTGGCCCGGACTAGCGGGAGTTCTAGCACAGATACGCAGTATTTT
CASSLARTSGSSSTDTQYF
>NA|TRBV24-1|TRBJ2-2|TRBD2
TGTGCCACCAGTGACGTGGGACTAGCGGACACCGGGGAGCTGTTTTTT
CATSDVGLADTGELFF
>few|TRBV18|TRBJ1-5|TRBD1
TGTGCCAGCTCACCACAGGGGGCGGCCAGCCAGCCCCAGCATTTT
CASSPQGAASQPQHF
>NA|TRBV18|TRBJ2-1|TRBD1
TGTGCCAGCTCACCACTCCTCAGGACAGGCATCTCGAATGAGCAGTTCTTC
CASSPLLRTGISNEQFF
>NA|TRBV27|TRBJ2-7|NA
TGTGCCAGCAGTTCTAGCGTTAGCTCCTACGAGCAGTACTTC
CASSSSVSSYEQYF
>NA|TRBV5-4|TRBJ2-5|TRBD1
TGTGCCAGTAGGACTCAGGGGGCGTGGGAGACCCAGTACTTC
CASRTQGAWETQYF
>few|TRBV7-2|TRBJ1-4|NA
TGTGCCAGCAGCTCACGATACAGGGCCGGCGATGATGATGAAAAACTGTTTTTT
CASSSRYRAGDDDEKLFF
>NA|TRBV30|TRBJ2-3|NA
TGTGCCTGGAGTGCGTACATGGACAGGCAGTATTTT
CAWSAYMDRQYF
>NA|TRBV5-1|TRBJ2-3|TRBD2
TGCGCCAGCAGCTTGGGTACTAGCGGGAGCTCGGATACGCAGTATTTT
CASSLGTSGSSDTQYF
>NA|TRBV12-2|TRBJ1-2|NA
TGTGCAAGTCGCTTCAGGGGATATGGCTACACCTTC
CASRFRGYGYTF